This T cell receptor (beta chain) is from a study of OX40 agonist ivuxolimab in advanced cancers. Study-level background: Each dose-escalation patient presented with hepatocellular carcinoma, melanoma, renal cell or head and neck cancer.

Only in-frame clones appear in the TCRdb table, and some are missing; sequencing was by immunoSEQ multiplex PCR. This table holds about 67,000 clones, around 86% found once. Regarding the study as a whole: Averaged across samples, CD8+ T cells carried more expanded clones than CD4+ did.

Per the germline V gene, CDR1 is SGDLS and CDR2 is YYNGEE. The CDR3 length is 16 residues. V lost 4 bases, J lost 5 bases, and 4 bases stayed unmatched. Notes on this clone: The antigen is not known.

The chain links TRBV9 to TRBJ2-2; 14 nucleotides agree with TRBD2. The TCR sequence derives from an adult with an advanced solid tumor such as melanoma, head and neck, liver or kidney cancer. The source was CD4+ or CD8+ T cells sorted from blood, collected in a trial of the OX40 agonist ivuxolimab. CDR3 coding DNA: TGTGCCAGCAGCCCCCGGACTAGCGGGGGGACCGGGGAGCTGTTTTTT. This encodes CASSPRTSGGTGELFF.